A single count supports the clone carrying this TCR beta chain. The repertoire was sequenced with immunoSEQ multiplex PCR; TCRdb's copy has only in-frame clones and lacks some. The table lists about 110,000 clones, under 95% of them singletons. Germline assignment: CDR1 MDHEN and CDR2 SYDVKM. Trimming stripped 6 bases from V and 8 bases from J, with 7 bases between. The CDR3 has 11 amino acids. This entry is derived from a study of T cell responses to AZD1222 COVID-19 vaccine. The chain combines TRBV28 with TRBJ1-4; D perhaps matches TRBD1 (5 bases). The sequence was obtained from an adult in good health. Sequences were derived from peripheral blood, sampled on day 0 of AZD1222 vaccination. CDR3 nucleotide sequence: TGTGCCAGCAGGGGGGAAGAAAAACTGTTTTTT. This gives the protein CASRGEEKLFF.